The present TCR beta chain was sequenced within a study of T cells in narcolepsy. The wider study: Enrolled donors included narcolepsy type 1 or type 2 patients and healthy controls. Study findings and constraints: Same-patient CSF and blood CD4+ T cell clonotypes included HCRT-specific and TRIB2-specific autoreactive ones.

Assay: immunoSEQ multiplex PCR; the TCRdb copy retains only in-frame clones and omits some. The repertoire holds about 20,000 clones, over 80% seen once, with around 1.6% in the top ten. This CDR3 spans 15 amino acids. Trimming removed 6 bases from V and 5 bases from J, with 17 bases in between. Germline V gene sequence: CDR1 WNHNN, CDR2 SYGVQD (reference sequence). As for this clone: The antigen is not known.

Input material: memory (CD45RA-) CD4+ T cells from blood. The chain employs TRBV10-1 and TRBJ2-1; a weak D match, TRBD1 (5 bases). The sequence derives from a human donor in good health. The CDR3 DNA reads TGCGCCAGCAGAGGAACTTTTACAGGTAACAATGAGCAGTTCTTC. Protein sequence: CASRGTFTGNNEQFF.